Presented here are 2 T cell receptor beta chains from one specimen sequenced in a study of blood T cell repertoires in COVID-19. Produced via immunoSEQ multiplex PCR; TCRdb's table is partial and in-frame only. The table records 350,000 or so clones, almost 90% of them present only once. Sample: PBMCs or T cells enriched from blood (not recorded which). The receptors shown here come from a woman in her 30s who had been exposed to COVID-19.

The J gene is TRBJ1-1, the V gene TRBV11-2; D is unresolved. Germline V gene lookup returns CDR1 SGHAT and CDR2 FQNNGV. CDR3 length: 13 residues. The V end was cut by 5 bases, the J end by 0 bases, with 7 bases between. The CDR3 protein is CASSLSLNTEAFF. DNA of the CDR3: TGTGCCAGCAGCCTATCACTGAACACTGAAGCTTTCTTT.

The CDR3 here is CASSFSFRGTTVGALHF. The CDR3 coding sequence is TGTGCCAGCAGTTTTAGTTTCAGGGGGACAACGGTAGGGGCCCTCCACTTT. This chain connects TRBV27 to TRBJ1-6; TRBD1 matches 7 bases. With 3 bases clipped from V and 14 bases from J, the junction kept 19 bases outside the gene matches. Germline loops: CDR1 MNHEY, CDR2 SMNVEV (reference sequence). This CDR3 region has 17 residues.